The rows below give T cell receptor beta chains drawn from one sample of a study of CD8 T cells in ankylosing spondylitis. TCRdb reprocessed the 5' RACE reads with MiXCR, giving one entry per CDR3 protein. The table shows about 160,000 distinct CDR3 sequences, with about 17% occurring only once. The sequencing sample was made of blood, either unsorted or a sorted T cell fraction (not recorded which). The receptors derive from a male donor with ankylosing spondylitis or in good health (not recorded which). Both conserved end residues are part of each CDR3. Fields, in order: D gene, J gene, clone size, V gene, CDR3 protein, CDR3 DNA. The D gene is left open where the match is weak. The size of a clone is reported for some rows only, either as once, few or many, or as a class for expanded clones.

- | TRBJ2-1 | many | TRBV5-1 | CASSLAHNEQFF | TGCGCCAGCAGCTTGGCGCACAATGAGCAGTTCTTC
- | TRBJ2-4 | few | TRBV5-1 | CASSMDSPAKNIQYF | TGCGCCAGCAGCATGGACAGTCCAGCCAAAAACATTCAGTACTTC
- | TRBJ2-5 | - | TRBV12-3/TRBV12-4 | CASSSEIGDQETQYF | TGTGCCAGCAGTTCTGAGATCGGGGACCAAGAGACCCAGTACTTC
- | TRBJ1-1 | - | TRBV7-9 | CASSLARSEAFF | TGTGCCAGCAGCTTAGCGAGGAGTGAAGCTTTCTTT
- | TRBJ2-3 | many | TRBV29-1 | CSVKGLALTDTQYF | TGCAGCGTTAAAGGTTTAGCGCTAACAGATACGCAGTATTTT
TRBD2 | TRBJ2-5 | - | TRBV6-5 | CASSLSGTSGNQETQYF | TGTGCCAGCAGTTTGTCCGGGACTAGCGGTAACCAAGAGACCCAGTACTTC
TRBD2 | TRBJ2-1 | many | TRBV5-1 | CASSLGPGLAGLYNEQFF | TGCGCCAGCAGCTTGGGCCCGGGACTAGCAGGCCTCTACAATGAGCAGTTCTTC
- | TRBJ1-4 | - | TRBV29-1 | CSVPDRVNGEKLFF | TGCAGCGTCCCGGACAGAGTAAATGGTGAAAAACTGTTTTTT
- | TRBJ2-3 | - | TRBV20-1 | CSAAGAWGDTDTQYF | TGCAGTGCCGCGGGGGCTTGGGGCGACACAGATACGCAGTATTTT
- | TRBJ2-7 | many | TRBV5-1 | CASSPEGGLNEQYF | TGCGCCAGCAGCCCGGAGGGGGGTTTAAATGAGCAGTACTTC
TRBD1 | TRBJ1-5 | - | TRBV6-6 | CASSTGQGTQPQHF | TGTGCCAGCAGCACGGGACAGGGGACCCAGCCCCAGCATTTT
- | TRBJ1-5 | - | TRBV6-5 | CASSYSGTNNQPQHF | TGTGCCAGCAGTTACTCCGGGACGAACAATCAGCCCCAGCATTTT
TRBD2 | TRBJ2-1 | many | TRBV20-1 | CSAKLAVGNEQFF | TGCAGTGCTAAACTAGCGGTCGGTAATGAGCAGTTCTTC
- | TRBJ2-5 | few | TRBV27 | CASSFRGSRETQYF | TGTGCCAGCAGTTTTAGGGGGAGCCGCGAGACCCAGTACTTC
- | TRBJ1-2 | - | TRBV11-2 | CASSLDVMAYGYTF | TGTGCCAGCAGCTTAGATGTAATGGCCTATGGCTACACCTTC
- | TRBJ2-1 | many | TRBV11-2 | CASSLERSDEQFF | TGTGCCAGCAGCTTAGAGCGGAGCGATGAGCAGTTCTTC
- | TRBJ2-2 | many | TRBV20-1 | CSAPDYLFGSGELFF | TGCAGTGCTCCCGACTACCTGTTCGGGTCAGGGGAGCTGTTTTTT
- | TRBJ1-3 | few | TRBV3-1 | CASSQDPGSGNTIYF | TGTGCCAGCAGCCAAGATCCAGGCAGCGGAAACACCATATATTTT
- | TRBJ2-3 | - | TRBV7-9 | CASSQMASDTQYF | TGTGCCAGCAGCCAAATGGCATCAGATACGCAGTATTTT
TRBD2 | TRBJ2-1 | - | TRBV10-3 | CAIRAGTSGRSSYNEQFF | TGTGCCATCAGGGCCGGGACTAGCGGGAGAAGTTCCTACAATGAGCAGTTCTTC
- | TRBJ2-1 | - | TRBV29-1 | CSVEVLEQFF | TGCAGCGTTGAAGTTCTTGAGCAGTTCTTC
TRBD1 | TRBJ1-5 | many | TRBV4-1 | CASSQVGQGTGQPQHF | TGCGCCAGCAGCCAAGTTGGACAGGGCACGGGGCAGCCCCAGCATTTT
- | TRBJ1-2 | many | TRBV7-8 | CASSSRTDPYGYTF | TGTGCCAGCAGCTCAAGGACGGATCCCTATGGCTACACCTTC
- | TRBJ2-7 | - | TRBV25-1 | CASATPSYEQYF | TGTGCCAGTGCGACGCCGTCCTACGAGCAGTACTTC
TRBD2 | TRBJ2-1 | - | TRBV5-6 | CASSSVTSGSRNEQFF | TGTGCCAGCAGCTCTGTGACTAGCGGGAGTCGCAATGAGCAGTTCTTC
- | TRBJ1-4 | - | TRBV11-2 | CASSLNERPGEKLFF | TGTGCCAGCAGCTTAAACGAGCGCCCGGGGGAAAAACTGTTTTTT
TRBD1 | TRBJ2-1 | - | TRBV6-5 | CASSYPRAGQENYNEQFF | TGTGCCAGCAGTTACCCCCGGGCCGGACAGGAAAACTACAATGAGCAGTTCTTC
TRBD2 | TRBJ2-3 | few | TRBV9 | CASSARGTSGRYTQYF | TGTGCCAGCAGCGCCCGGGGAACTAGCGGGAGGTATACGCAGTATTTT
- | TRBJ2-3 | many | TRBV5-1 | CASSLVDSTSTDTQYF | TGCGCCAGCAGCTTGGTGGACAGCACTAGCACAGATACGCAGTATTTT
- | TRBJ1-1 | - | TRBV12-3/TRBV12-4 | CASSYRHDTEAFF | TGTGCCAGCAGTTACAGACATGACACTGAAGCTTTCTTT
- | TRBJ2-2 | - | TRBV28 | CASTPSIGELFF | TGTGCCAGCACGCCCTCGATCGGGGAGCTGTTTTTT
TRBD1 | TRBJ2-1 | many | TRBV5-1 | CASSLGQGRKQFF | TGCGCCAGCAGCTTAGGACAGGGCAGAAAGCAGTTCTTC
- | TRBJ2-3 | many | TRBV5-1 | CASQELRGDTQYF | TGCGCCAGCCAGGAGCTAAGAGGAGATACGCAGTATTTT
- | TRBJ2-2 | - | TRBV5-1 | CASDGGSNTGELFF | TGCGCCAGCGATGGGGGCTCGAACACCGGGGAGCTGTTTTTT
TRBD1 | TRBJ2-2 | - | TRBV10-3 | CAIRDAQGTINTGELFF | TGTGCCATCAGGGACGCACAGGGGACCATAAACACCGGGGAGCTGTTTTTT
- | TRBJ2-2 | - | TRBV10-1 | CASSDGGTNTGELFF | TGCGCCAGCAGTGATGGGGGGACGAACACCGGGGAGCTGTTTTTT
- | TRBJ2-5 | few | TRBV20-1 | CSARGARETQYF | TGCAGTGCTAGAGGGGCACGGGAGACCCAGTACTTC
TRBD1 | TRBJ1-2 | many | TRBV5-1 | CASSLRRGRLDGYTF | TGCGCCAGCAGCCTGCGCAGGGGGCGATTGGATGGCTACACCTTC
- | TRBJ1-1 | - | TRBV20-1 | CSAREGGKGGNTEAFF | TGCAGTGCTAGAGAGGGGGGGAAGGGAGGGAACACTGAAGCTTTCTTT
- | TRBJ2-2 | - | TRBV5-1 | CASTVDRFNTGELFF | TGCGCCAGCACCGTCGACAGGTTTAACACCGGGGAGCTGTTTTTT
- | TRBJ1-2 | - | TRBV29-1 | CSVVNEGYGYTF | TGCAGCGTTGTGAATGAGGGGTATGGCTACACCTTC
TRBD1 | TRBJ1-1 | few | TRBV6-2/TRBV6-3 | CASSYRTGGEAFF | TGTGCCAGCAGTTACCGGACAGGGGGGGAAGCTTTCTTT
- | TRBJ1-5 | - | TRBV30 | CAFTSFVNQPQHF | TGTGCATTCACCAGTTTCGTGAATCAGCCCCAGCATTTT
- | TRBJ2-2 | few | TRBV20-1 | CSASDQGRAAGELFF | TGCAGTGCTAGTGATCAGGGCAGGGCCGCCGGGGAGCTGTTTTTT
- | TRBJ2-2 | - | TRBV20-1 | CSAVRDSGHTGELFF | TGCAGTGCTGTCCGGGACTCAGGGCACACCGGGGAGCTGTTTTTT
- | TRBJ1-1 | few | TRBV5-6 | CASRQLGAAEAFF | TGTGCCAGCAGGCAGCTAGGTGCGGCTGAAGCTTTCTTT
- | TRBJ1-1 | few | TRBV9 | CASSVDIRNTEAFF | TGTGCCAGCAGCGTAGATATTAGAAACACTGAAGCTTTCTTT
- | TRBJ2-7 | many | TRBV11-2 | CASSFLPERTYEQYF | TGTGCCAGCAGCTTCCTTCCCGAGCGGACCTACGAGCAGTACTTC
TRBD1 | TRBJ1-2 | few | TRBV6-1 | CASSVGQGTYGYTF | TGTGCCAGCAGCGTGGGACAGGGAACCTATGGCTACACCTTC
- | TRBJ2-2 | once | TRBV20-1 | CSARDWSREAGELFF | TGCAGTGCTAGAGATTGGTCCAGGGAGGCCGGGGAGCTGTTTTTT
- | TRBJ2-3 | few | TRBV7-9 | CASSSIYSLATTDTQYF | TGTGCCAGCAGCTCGATTTACAGCCTCGCGACCACAGATACGCAGTATTTT
TRBD1 | TRBJ1-1 | many | TRBV12-3/TRBV12-4 | CASRLGTGVNTEAFF | TGTGCCAGCAGACTAGGGACAGGGGTGAACACTGAAGCTTTCTTT
TRBD1 | TRBJ2-7 | many | TRBV6-1 | CASSRGTGGHEQYF | TGTGCCAGCAGTCGTGGGACAGGGGGTCACGAGCAGTACTTC
- | TRBJ2-7 | many | TRBV4-1 | CASSQGLEGYEQYF | TGCGCCAGCAGCCAGGGATTAGAAGGCTACGAGCAGTACTTC
- | TRBJ1-5 | many | TRBV10-3 | CAISGGVGQPQHF | TGTGCCATCAGTGGAGGGGTCGGACAGCCCCAGCATTTT
- | TRBJ2-2 | few | TRBV19 | CASTDRRAGTGELFF | TGTGCCAGTACTGATCGGAGGGCCGGCACCGGGGAGCTGTTTTTT
- | TRBJ2-7 | many | TRBV5-1 | CASSLVRARGHYEQYF | TGCGCCAGCAGCTTGGTGCGGGCGCGAGGCCACTACGAGCAGTACTTC
TRBD1 | TRBJ1-5 | many | TRBV12-3/TRBV12-4 | CASSLGTGEWGNQPQHF | TGTGCCAGCAGTTTAGGGACAGGGGAATGGGGCAATCAGCCCCAGCATTTT
TRBD1 | TRBJ1-1 | many | TRBV5-1 | CASSLAPQGAVNTEAFF | TGCGCCAGCAGCTTGGCCCCCCAGGGGGCGGTGAACACTGAAGCTTTCTTT